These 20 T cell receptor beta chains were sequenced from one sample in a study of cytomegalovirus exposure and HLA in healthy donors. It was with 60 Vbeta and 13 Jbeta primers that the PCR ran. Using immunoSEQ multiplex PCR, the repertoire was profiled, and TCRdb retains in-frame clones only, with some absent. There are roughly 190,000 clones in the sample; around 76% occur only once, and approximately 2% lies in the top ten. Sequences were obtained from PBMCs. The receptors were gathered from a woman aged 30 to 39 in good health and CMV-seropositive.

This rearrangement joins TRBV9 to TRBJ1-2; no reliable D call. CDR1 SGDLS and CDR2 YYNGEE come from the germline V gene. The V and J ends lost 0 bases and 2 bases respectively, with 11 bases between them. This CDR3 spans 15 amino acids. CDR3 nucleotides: TGTGCCAGCAGCGTAGCTTCGGCGGAAAACTATGGCTACACCTTC. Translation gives CASSVASAENYGYTF. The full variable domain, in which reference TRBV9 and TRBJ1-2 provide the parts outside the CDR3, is DSGVTQTPKHLITATGQRVTLRCSPRSGDLSVYWYQQSLDQGLQFLIQYYNGEERAKGNILERFSAQQFPDLHSELNLSSLELGDSALYFCASSVASAENYGYTFGSGTRLTVV.

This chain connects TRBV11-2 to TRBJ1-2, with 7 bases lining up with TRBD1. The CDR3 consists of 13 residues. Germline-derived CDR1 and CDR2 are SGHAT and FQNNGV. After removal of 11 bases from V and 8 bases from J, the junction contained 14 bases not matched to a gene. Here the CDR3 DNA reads TGTGCCGCGAGCGAGAGGGGGCGCCGGGGCTACACCTTC. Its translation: CAASERGRRGYTF.

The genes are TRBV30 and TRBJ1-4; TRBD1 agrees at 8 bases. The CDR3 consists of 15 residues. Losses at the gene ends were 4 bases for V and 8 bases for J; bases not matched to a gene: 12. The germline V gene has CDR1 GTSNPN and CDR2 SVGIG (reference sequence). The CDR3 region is CAWTGRAGGWEKLFF. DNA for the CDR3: TGTGCCTGGACGGGACGAGCAGGGGGCTGGGAAAAACTGTTTTTT.

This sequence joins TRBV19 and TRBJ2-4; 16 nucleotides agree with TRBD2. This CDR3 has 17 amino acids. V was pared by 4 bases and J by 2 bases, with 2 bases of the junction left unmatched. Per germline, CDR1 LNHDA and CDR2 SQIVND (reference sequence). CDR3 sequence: CASSTGLAGGPKNIQYF. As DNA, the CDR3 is TGTGCCAGTAGTACGGGACTAGCGGGAGGGCCCAAAAACATTCAGTACTTC.

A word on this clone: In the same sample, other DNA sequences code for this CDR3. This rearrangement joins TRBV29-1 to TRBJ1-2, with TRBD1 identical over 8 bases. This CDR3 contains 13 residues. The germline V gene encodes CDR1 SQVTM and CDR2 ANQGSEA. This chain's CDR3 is CSVTDRENYGYTF. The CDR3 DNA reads TGCAGTGTTACGGACAGGGAGAACTATGGCTACACCTTC.

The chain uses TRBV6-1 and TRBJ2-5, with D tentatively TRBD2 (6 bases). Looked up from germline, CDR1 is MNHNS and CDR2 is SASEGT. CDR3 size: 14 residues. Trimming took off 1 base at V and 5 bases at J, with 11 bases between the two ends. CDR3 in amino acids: CASSEGGGRETQYF. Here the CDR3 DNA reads TGTGCCAGCAGTGAAGGTGGGGGGAGGGAGACCCAGTACTTC.

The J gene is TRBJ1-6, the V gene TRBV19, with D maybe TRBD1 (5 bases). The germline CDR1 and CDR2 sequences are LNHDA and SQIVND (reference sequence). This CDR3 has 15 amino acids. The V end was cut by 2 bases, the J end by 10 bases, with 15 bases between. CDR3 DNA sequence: TGTGCCAGTAGTATAACCGGGCAGGGCAGGTCACCCCTCCACTTT. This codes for CASSITGQGRSPLHF.

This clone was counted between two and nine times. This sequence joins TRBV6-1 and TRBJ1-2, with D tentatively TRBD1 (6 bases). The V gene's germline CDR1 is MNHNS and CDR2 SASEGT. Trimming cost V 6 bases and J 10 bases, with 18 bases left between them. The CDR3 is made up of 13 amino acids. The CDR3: CASSYNRDTLYTF. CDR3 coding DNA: TGTGCCAGCAGCTATAACCGGGACACACTCTACACCTTC.

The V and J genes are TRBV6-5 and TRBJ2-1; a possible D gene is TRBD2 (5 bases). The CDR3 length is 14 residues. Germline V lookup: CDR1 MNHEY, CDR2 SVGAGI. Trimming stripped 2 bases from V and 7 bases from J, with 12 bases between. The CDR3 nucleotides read TGTGCCAGCAGTTACGGGTTGGGAGAGAATGAGCAGTTCTTC. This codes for CASSYGLGENEQFF.

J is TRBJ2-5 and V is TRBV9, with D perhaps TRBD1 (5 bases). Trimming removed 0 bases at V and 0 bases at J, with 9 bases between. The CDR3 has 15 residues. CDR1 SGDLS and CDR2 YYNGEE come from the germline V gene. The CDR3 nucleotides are TGTGCCAGCAGCGTAGCGGCACAGGACCAAGAGACCCAGTACTTC. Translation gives CASSVAAQDQETQYF.

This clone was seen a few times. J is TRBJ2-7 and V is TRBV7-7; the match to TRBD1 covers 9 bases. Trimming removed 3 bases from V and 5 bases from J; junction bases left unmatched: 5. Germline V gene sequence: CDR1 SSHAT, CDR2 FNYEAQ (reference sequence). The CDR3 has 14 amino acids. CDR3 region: CASSLGQGRDEQYF. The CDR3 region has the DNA TGTGCCAGCAGCTTGGGACAGGGCAGGGACGAGCAGTACTTC. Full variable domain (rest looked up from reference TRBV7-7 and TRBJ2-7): GAGVSQSPRYKVTKRGQDVTLRCDPISSHATLYWYQQALGQGPEFLTYFNYEAQPDKSGLPSDRFSAERPEGSISTLTIQRTEQRDSAMYRCASSLGQGRDEQYFGPGTRLTVT.

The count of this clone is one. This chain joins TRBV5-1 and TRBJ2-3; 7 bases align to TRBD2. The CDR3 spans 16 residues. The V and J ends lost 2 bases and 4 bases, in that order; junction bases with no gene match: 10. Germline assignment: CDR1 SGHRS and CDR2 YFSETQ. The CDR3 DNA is TGCGCCAGCAGCTTCGTCGGGGGGAGGGCGTCAGATACGCAGTATTTT. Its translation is CASSFVGGRASDTQYF.

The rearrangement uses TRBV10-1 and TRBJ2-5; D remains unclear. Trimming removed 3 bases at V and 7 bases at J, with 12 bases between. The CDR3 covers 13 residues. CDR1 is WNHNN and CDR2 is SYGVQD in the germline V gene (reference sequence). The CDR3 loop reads CASSEIIPGTQYF. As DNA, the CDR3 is TGCGCCAGCAGTGAAATCATTCCGGGGACCCAGTACTTC.

The CDR3 region has the DNA TGTGCCACCAGCAGAAACGGACAGGTGAAGCAGTTCTTC. It specifies CATSRNGQVKQFF. The chain links TRBV15 to TRBJ2-1; TRBD1 aligns across 7 bases. The CDR3 length is 13 residues. Germline V gene sequence: CDR1 LNHNV, CDR2 YYDKDF (reference sequence). The ends lost 2 bases at V and 11 bases at J; junction bases unmatched: 6.

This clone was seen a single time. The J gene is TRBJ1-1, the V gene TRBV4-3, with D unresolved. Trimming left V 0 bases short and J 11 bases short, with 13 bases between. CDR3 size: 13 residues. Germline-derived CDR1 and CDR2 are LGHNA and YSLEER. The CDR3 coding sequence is TGCGCCAGCAGCCAAGATGTTGAGGGTTCGGCTTTCTTT. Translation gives CASSQDVEGSAFF.

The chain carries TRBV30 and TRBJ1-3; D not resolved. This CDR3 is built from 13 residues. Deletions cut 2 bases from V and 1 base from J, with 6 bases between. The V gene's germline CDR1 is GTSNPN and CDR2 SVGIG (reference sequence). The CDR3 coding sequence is TGTGCCTGGAGTTTACTATCTGGAAACACCATATATTTT. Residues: CAWSLLSGNTIYF.

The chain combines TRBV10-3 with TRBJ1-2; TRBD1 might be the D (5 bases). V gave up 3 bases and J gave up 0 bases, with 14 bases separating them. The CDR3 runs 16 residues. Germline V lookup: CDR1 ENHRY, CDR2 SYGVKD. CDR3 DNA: TGTGCCATCAGTGAATCGGGGGACGGAGCTAACTATGGCTACACCTTC. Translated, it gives CAISESGDGANYGYTF.

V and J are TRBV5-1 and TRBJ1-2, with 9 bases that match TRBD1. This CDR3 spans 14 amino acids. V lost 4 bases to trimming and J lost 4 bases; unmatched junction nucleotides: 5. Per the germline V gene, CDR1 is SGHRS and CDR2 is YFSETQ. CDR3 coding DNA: TGCGCCAGCAGCGACGGGACAGGGACCTATGGCTACACCTTC. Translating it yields CASSDGTGTYGYTF.

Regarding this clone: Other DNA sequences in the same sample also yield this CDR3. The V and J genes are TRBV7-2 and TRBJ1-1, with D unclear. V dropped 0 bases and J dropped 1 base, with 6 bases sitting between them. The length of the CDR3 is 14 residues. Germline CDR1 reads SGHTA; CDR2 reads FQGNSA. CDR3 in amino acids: CASSLARGNTEAFF. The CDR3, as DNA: TGTGCCAGCAGCTTAGCGCGCGGGAACACTGAAGCTTTCTTT.

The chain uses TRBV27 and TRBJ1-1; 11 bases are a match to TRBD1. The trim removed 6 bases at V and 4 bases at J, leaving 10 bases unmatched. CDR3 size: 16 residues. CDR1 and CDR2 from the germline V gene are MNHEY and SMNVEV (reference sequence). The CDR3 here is CASSPTRDRGITEAFF. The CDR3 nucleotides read TGTGCCAGCAGCCCTACTCGGGACAGGGGGATCACTGAAGCTTTCTTT.